These T cell receptor beta chains were read from a single sample in a study of blood T cells in healthy people across ages. TCRdb fed the 5' RACE reads into MiXCR, producing one record per CDR3 protein. The repertoire holds around 1.5 million distinct CDR3 sequences, with about 32% as singletons. Sequencing was done on a sample of blood. The source is a woman under 40 in good health. Both conserved end residues are part of each CDR3. A D gene is named only where the DNA matches it firmly. For some rows the clone size is stated as once, few or many, or as a class when expanded; others skip it.

>-|TRBV25-1|11|TRBJ2-5|-
TGTGCCAGCAGTGAAGGGGCTAGGCAGTACTTC
CASSEGARQYF
>-|TRBV6-5|14|TRBJ2-3|-
TGTGCCAGCAGTTACTCGAAGACCCCAGATACGCAGTATTTT
CASSYSKTPDTQYF
>-|TRBV7-9|12|TRBJ1-1|-
TGTGCCAGCAGGAAGGGGAACACTGAAGCTTTCTTT
CASRKGNTEAFF
>few|TRBV7-3|15|TRBJ2-5|-
TGTGCCAGCAGCTTATTAGGGGAGGTGGGAGAGACCCAGTACTTC
CASSLLGEVGETQYF
>-|TRBV3-1|15|TRBJ1-5|-
TGTGCCAGCAGCCAAACAGGGTTCAGCAATCAGCCCCAGCATTTT
CASSQTGFSNQPQHF
>-|TRBV24-1|17|TRBJ2-1|TRBD1
TGTGCCACCAGTGATTTCCTTGGGATTCAGGGGGACAATGAGCAGTTCTTC
CATSDFLGIQGDNEQFF
>few|TRBV9|16|TRBJ2-2|TRBD2
TGTGCCAGCAGCGTAAGACTAGCGGGGAGCGACGGGGAGCTGTTTTTT
CASSVRLAGSDGELFF
>-|TRBV7-6|14|TRBJ2-1|-
TGTGCCAGCAGCCCCCACGGGGGTGGGTATGAGCAGTTCTTC
CASSPHGGGYEQFF
>few|TRBV27|11|TRBJ2-7|-
TGTGCCAGCAGTGAGGGCAGAGATGAGTACTTC
CASSEGRDEYF
>-|TRBV24-1|20|TRBJ2-3|TRBD2
TGTGCCACCAGTGATCCCGGGACTAGCGGGAAGGGAGGAAGCACAGATACGCAGTATTTT
CATSDPGTSGKGGSTDTQYF
>few|TRBV6-5|13|TRBJ2-1|-
TGTGCCAGCAGTTACCGGGATCAAAGGAAGCAGTTCTTC
CASSYRDQRKQFF
>few|TRBV7-9|15|TRBJ1-1|-
TGTGCCGCTGCTCCGGCAGTCAGTCAGGGCACTGAAGCTTTCTTT
CAAAPAVSQGTEAFF
>many|TRBV5-1|14|TRBJ1-5|-
TGTGCCAGCAGCTTTTCAGGGGGCAATCAGCCCCAGCATTTT
CASSFSGGNQPQHF
>-|TRBV6-1|15|TRBJ1-2|-
TGTGCCAGCTCCGAGGGGGGGCCTCTGGACTATGGCTACACCTTC
CASSEGGPLDYGYTF
>-|TRBV25-1|14|TRBJ2-7|TRBD2
TGTGCCAGCCCGGGGGGGGAGAAGCCCTACGAGCAGTACTTC
CASPGGEKPYEQYF
>-|TRBV5-1|13|TRBJ2-7|TRBD1
TGCGCCAGCAGCGCGGACAGGGGCCACGAGCAGTACTTC
CASSADRGHEQYF
>many|TRBV10-3|14|TRBJ2-7|TRBD2
TGTGCCATCAGTGGGCTAGCGGGAGCGACTGAGCAGTACTTC
CAISGLAGATEQYF
>many|TRBV4-2|12|TRBJ2-7|-
TGTGCCAGCAGCCATACTTCCTACGAGCAGTACTTC
CASSHTSYEQYF
>few|TRBV20-1|14|TRBJ2-5|-
TGCAGTGCTAGTATGGCGGGGGCGGGAGAGACCCAGTACTTC
CSASMAGAGETQYF
>few|TRBV27|17|TRBJ2-1|-
TGTGCCAGCACCTCCGGAGGAGCAGTCGCCTCCTACAATGAGCAGTTCTTC
CASTSGGAVASYNEQFF
>few|TRBV10-3|18|TRBJ2-1|TRBD2
TGTGCCATCAGTGATCTAGCGGGAGGGCCAACTTCCTACAATGAGCAGTTCTTC
CAISDLAGGPTSYNEQFF
>few|TRBV20-1|17|TRBJ2-5|TRBD2
TGCAGTGCTAGAGATAGGGTCAGCGGGAGGGCCTTGGAGACCCAGTACTTC
CSARDRVSGRALETQYF
>-|TRBV20-1|15|TRBJ2-2|TRBD2
TGCAGTGCTAGACCTGGACGGGGGGGAGCCGGGGAGCTGTTTTTT
CSARPGRGGAGELFF
>once|TRBV20-1|13|TRBJ2-3|-
TGCAGTGCCGAGGCTAGCCCTACAGATACGCAGTATTTT
CSAEASPTDTQYF